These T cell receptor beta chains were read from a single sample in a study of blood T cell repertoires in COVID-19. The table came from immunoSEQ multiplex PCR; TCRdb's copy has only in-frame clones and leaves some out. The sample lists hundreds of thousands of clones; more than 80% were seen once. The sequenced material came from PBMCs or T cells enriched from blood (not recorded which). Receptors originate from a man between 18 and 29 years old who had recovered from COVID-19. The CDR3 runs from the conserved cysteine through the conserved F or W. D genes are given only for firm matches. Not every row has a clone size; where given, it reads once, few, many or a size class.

CASSYRGGAREAFF	TGTGCCAGCAGTTACCGCGGAGGGGCCCGCGAAGCTTTCTTT	few	TRBJ1-1	TRBV6-2/TRBV6-3	.
CAWTNGYGYTF	TGTGCCTGGACCAACGGCTATGGCTACACCTTC	.	TRBJ1-2	TRBV30	.
CASSDWEGGTQHF	TGTGCCAGCAGTGACTGGGAGGGGGGGACCCAGCATTTT	few	TRBJ1-5	TRBV6-4	.
CASSQDLMVPSSYEQYF	TGCGCCAGCAGCCAAGACCTAATGGTTCCTAGCTCCTACGAGCAGTACTTC	.	TRBJ2-7	TRBV4-1	.
CASSYSGGKPSYNEQFF	TGTGCCAGCAGTTACAGTGGGGGGAAGCCCTCCTACAATGAGCAGTTCTTC	.	TRBJ2-1	TRBV6-2/TRBV6-3	.
CASRPPGLAGGAGELFF	TGTGCCAGCAGACCACCGGGACTAGCGGGAGGAGCCGGGGAGCTGTTTTTT	.	TRBJ2-2	TRBV27	TRBD2
CASSIGSQSNQPQHF	TGTGCCAGTAGTATTGGTTCACAGAGCAATCAGCCCCAGCATTTT	.	TRBJ1-5	TRBV19	.
CASSPGLAEQNNEQFF	TGCGCCAGCAGCCCCGGACTAGCGGAACAGAACAATGAGCAGTTCTTC	.	TRBJ2-1	TRBV5-1	TRBD2
CASRGDRGPYGYTF	TGCGCCAGCCGCGGGGACAGGGGACCCTATGGCTACACCTTC	.	TRBJ1-2	TRBV4-3	TRBD1
CASSQNADSTIFHEQFF	TGCGCCAGCAGCCAAAACGCAGACTCGACGATTTTCCATGAGCAGTTCTTC	.	TRBJ2-1	TRBV5-1	.
CASSLGGQGQTYQPQHF	TGTGCCAGCAGCTTAGGGGGCCAGGGACAGACCTATCAGCCCCAGCATTTT	.	TRBJ1-5	TRBV11-2	TRBD1
CASSLAGGTDEQYF	TGTGCCAGCAGCTTAGCCGGAGGGACTGACGAGCAGTACTTC	.	TRBJ2-7	TRBV7-9	.
CASSQAGGGYTF	TGTGCCAGCAGCCAAGCGGGGGGTGGCTACACCTTC	.	TRBJ1-2	TRBV3-1/TRBV3-2	.
CASSPYARGSSYEQYF	TGTGCCAGCTCACCATACGCCAGGGGAAGCTCCTACGAGCAGTACTTC	few	TRBJ2-7	TRBV18	.
CASSPRDRDTEAFF	TGCGCCAGCAGTCCCCGAGACAGGGACACTGAAGCTTTCTTT	once	TRBJ1-1	TRBV10-2	TRBD1
CASSEGQIMNTEAFF	TGTGCCAGCAGTGAGGGACAGATCATGAACACTGAAGCTTTCTTT	.	TRBJ1-1	TRBV2	TRBD1
CASSLGTGPAFF	TGTGCCAGCAGCTTAGGCACAGGGCCAGCTTTCTTT	once	TRBJ1-1	TRBV13	.
CASSPRQPPEQFF	TGTGCCAGCTCACCGAGACAGCCACCTGAGCAGTTCTTC	.	TRBJ2-1	TRBV18	.
CASSLARGWGYTF	TGTGCCAGCAGCTTAGCGCGGGGGTGGGGCTACACCTTC	.	TRBJ1-2	TRBV7-9	.
CASSLLAVGSYEQYF	TGTGCCAGCAGTTTACTAGCGGTAGGCTCCTACGAGCAGTACTTC	.	TRBJ2-7	TRBV6-5	TRBD2
CASSPGGGTVYEKLFF	TGTGCCAGCAGCCCTGGTGGGGGGACAGTCTATGAAAAACTGTTTTTT	.	TRBJ1-4	TRBV9	TRBD1
CASSLRTSGSWPRGNEQFF	TGTGCCAGCAGTCTTAGGACTAGCGGGAGTTGGCCTAGGGGTAATGAGCAGTTCTTC	.	TRBJ2-1	TRBV28	TRBD2
CASSLGDRGLYEQYF	TGCGCCAGCAGCTTGGGGGACAGGGGGCTATACGAGCAGTACTTC	.	TRBJ2-7	TRBV5-1	TRBD1
CASSGDTHSGNTIYF	TGTGCCAGCAGCGGGGACACCCACTCTGGAAACACCATATATTTT	.	TRBJ1-3	TRBV9	.
CATSDHTKNYEQYF	TGTGCCACCAGTGATCATACAAAGAACTACGAGCAGTACTTC	.	TRBJ2-7	TRBV24-1	.
CASSLVAGETYNEQFF	TGCGCCAGCAGCTTGGTCGCGGGAGAGACTTACAATGAGCAGTTCTTC	.	TRBJ2-1	TRBV5-1	TRBD2
CASSSPYSLRETQYF	TGTGCCAGCAGTTCCCCTTACTCCTTGAGGGAGACCCAGTACTTC	.	TRBJ2-5	TRBV25-1	.
CASRLGGGTGELFF	TGTGCCAGTAGATTAGGGGGCGGGACCGGGGAGCTGTTTTTT	.	TRBJ2-2	TRBV19	TRBD1
CATSDLGTYNEQFF	TGTGCCACCAGTGATTTGGGGACTTACAATGAGCAGTTCTTC	.	TRBJ2-1	TRBV24-1	.
CASSSGQIDEQYF	TGTGCCAGCAGTTCCGGACAGATCGACGAGCAGTACTTC	.	TRBJ2-7	TRBV28	.
CASSQVLAGDNEQFF	TGTGCCAGCAGCCAAGTCCTAGCGGGTGATAATGAGCAGTTCTTC	.	TRBJ2-1	TRBV3-1/TRBV3-2	TRBD2
CASSVLVGELFF	TGTGCCAGCAGTGTCCTAGTGGGGGAGCTGTTTTTT	once	TRBJ2-2	TRBV2	.
CASKGTGSNYGYTF	TGTGCCAGCAAGGGGACAGGGTCTAACTATGGCTACACCTTC	.	TRBJ1-2	TRBV28	TRBD1
CASSRDTDTQYF	TGTGCCAGCAGTCGCGACACAGATACGCAGTATTTT	.	TRBJ2-3	TRBV7-2	.
CASRGQGKDFSYNEQFF	TGCGCCAGCAGAGGACAGGGAAAGGACTTCTCCTACAATGAGCAGTTCTTC	.	TRBJ2-1	TRBV5-1	TRBD1
CASSLTGGNGQPQHF	TGTGCCAGTAGTCTGACAGGGGGCAACGGTCAGCCCCAGCATTTT	.	TRBJ1-5	TRBV19	TRBD1
CASSQEENSPTGSSGEKLFF	TGTGCCAGCAGCCAAGAAGAAAACTCGCCAACAGGCTCCTCGGGTGAAAAACTGTTTTTT	.	TRBJ1-4	TRBV4-2	.
CASTFRENTEAFF	TGTGCCAGCACGTTCAGGGAAAACACTGAAGCTTTCTTT	once	TRBJ1-1	TRBV27	.
CASSKLAGVGDTQYF	TGTGCCAGCAGTAAACTAGCGGGAGTGGGAGATACGCAGTATTTT	.	TRBJ2-3	TRBV28	TRBD2
CASSQDLRLAGGGGTDTQYF	TGCGCCAGCAGCCAAGATCTGCGTCTAGCGGGAGGAGGGGGCACAGATACGCAGTATTTT	.	TRBJ2-3	TRBV4-3	TRBD2
CASSLTSTGISTDTQYF	TGTGCCAGCAGCTTGACTTCAACAGGGATTAGCACAGATACGCAGTATTTT	.	TRBJ2-3	TRBV5-6	.
CASRKIAGDSYEQYF	TGCGCCAGCAGAAAAATAGCGGGGGACTCCTACGAGCAGTACTTC	.	TRBJ2-7	TRBV10-2	TRBD2
CASSLAGGESQPQHF	TGCGCCAGCAGCTTGGCTGGGGGGGAGAGTCAGCCCCAGCATTTT	.	TRBJ1-5	TRBV5-1	.
CASSPPFLGAAEQFF	TGTGCCAGCAGCCCACCCTTCCTAGGCGCCGCGGAGCAGTTCTTC	.	TRBJ2-1	TRBV11-2	.
CASSLFGGGSYNEQFF	TGTGCCAGCAGCTTGTTCGGGGGAGGCTCCTACAATGAGCAGTTCTTC	.	TRBJ2-1	TRBV5-5	.
CASSLHYEQYF	TGTGCCAGCAGCCTCCACTACGAGCAGTACTTC	.	TRBJ2-7	TRBV3-1/TRBV3-2	.
CASSYQGHPIVEQYF	TGTGCCAGCAGTTACCAAGGACACCCGATAGTTGAGCAGTACTTC	.	TRBJ2-7	TRBV6-2/TRBV6-3	.
CASSASNSGNTIYF	TGTGCCAGCAGCGCCTCTAACTCTGGAAACACCATATATTTT	.	TRBJ1-3	TRBV9	.